The following is a TCR beta chain sequence with its context. It lacks a known antigen. Base qualities are missing; no much larger clone stands one base away. The data derive from a study of CD8+CD57+ T cells in acquired aplastic anemia (dated by TCRdb to the late 2010s). About the study as a whole: DNA extracted from sorted CD4+ and CD8+ cells had a mean of approximately 3.5 ug, with a range of about 0.19 to 27.4 ug. CD8+CD57+ expansion was defined as frequency above the mean frequency observed in healthy subjects. The study at large found these results: Twenty-nine CD8+ CDR3 sequences were found to be shared between patients and controls, but these sequences appeared to be highly expressed in patients and within the immunodominant clones of the patients. Between patients and healthy controls, no significant difference in CD8+ Simpson's diversity was found (P=0.060).

Flow cytometry had shown CD8+CD57+ cell expansion in the patients selected for sequencing. Every patient had a diagnosis of severe acquired aplastic anemia based on International Study of Aplastic Anemia and Agranulocytosis and Camitta criteria. Patients had received no therapy at the time of blood sampling. In the study, sorted CD4+ and CD8+ blood T cells from patients with severe aplastic anemia and from healthy subjects underwent deep sequencing of TCR repertoires. Patients were enrolled under clinicaltrials.gov protocols 00001620, 01623167, 00001397, 00071045, 00081523 and 00961064 in the USA. Ficoll-Paque density gradient centrifugation was used to isolate peripheral blood mononuclear cells. Before DNA extraction, CD4+ and CD8+ T cells were sorted by FACS or by magnetic beads. Based on the germline V gene (reference sequence), the CDR1 and CDR2 sequences are GTSNPN and SVGIG. The junction carries 12 bases between V and J, which are trimmed by 0 bases and 0 bases respectively. Spanning cysteine to phenylalanine, the CDR3 consists of 16 amino acids. Only the CDR3 portion is preserved as DNA: 48 bases, with reading frame beginning at the first base.

TCR beta VDJ combination and CDR3 sequence profiling used genomic DNA as the template. An Illumina HiSeq 2000 was used for TCR repertoire sequencing. In the authors' own workflow: Repertoires were assessed using TRBV/TRBJ rearrangement plots, CDR3 size and DJ length profiles, and Simpson's diversity index. The immunodominant clone was defined as the most abundant DNA sequence in deep sequencing data. CDR3 amino acid sequences were checked for sharing between subjects and were compared against published repertoires and the VDJdb database. In-frame beta chains were kept once TCRdb had trimmed the public reads at Q25 with fastp and called clones with MiXCR. Each record represents a unique CDR3 protein, reported with the most common genes and DNA among its rows. Here the V and J calls rest on TCRdb's processing, not on the authors' analysis. Counted in this sample were about 160,000 distinct CDR3 sequences; about 45% of them appeared once. Clones ranked in the top ten supply about 2.6% of the sample.

Sequencing was performed on sorted CD4+, CD8+, or CD8+CD57+ T cells (not recorded which) from PBMCs. The chain joins TRBV30 to TRBJ2-4; no D gene is confidently identified. The receptor's source is a human donor with aplastic anemia. Here the CDR3 is given as CAWSVEATLAKNIQYF. The sequenced DNA is TGTGCCTGGAGTGTAGAAGCGACTCTAGCCAAAAACATTCAGTACTTC.